Listed below are T cell receptor beta chains from one sample, sequenced in a study of T cell responses to AZD1222 COVID-19 vaccine. Data came from immunoSEQ multiplex PCR; TCRdb stores just in-frame clones and leaves some out. The sample consists of about 66,000 clones, about 74% of them appearing once. Sequenced material: peripheral blood, taken 28 days after the second AZD1222 dose. Receptors were obtained from an adult who received the AZD1222 COVID-19 vaccine. CDR3s include the opening cysteine and the closing phenylalanine or tryptophan. Fields, in order: V gene, D gene, clone size, J gene, CDR3 DNA, CDR3 protein. A D gene is named only where the DNA matches it firmly. Size tells how often a clone was seen (once, few, many) or the class of an expanded clone, and some rows leave it out.

TRBV13	TRBD2	NA	TRBJ2-3	TGTGCCAGCAGCTTAATCGGGGGGGACACAGATACGCAGTATTTT	CASSLIGGDTDTQYF
TRBV11-2	NA	NA	TRBJ1-6	TGTGCCAGCAGCCTCGCACCGGCAGGGATAAATTCACCCCTCCACTTT	CASSLAPAGINSPLHF
TRBV11-2	NA	NA	TRBJ2-7	TGTGCCAGCAGCTTGAACGAGCAGTACTTC	CASSLNEQYF
TRBV9	NA	NA	TRBJ2-5	TGTGCCAGCAGCGCCATGACCGGGACAATGGGGGAGACCCAGTACTTC	CASSAMTGTMGETQYF
TRBV10-3	TRBD2	NA	TRBJ2-5	TGTGCCATCAGCCCCGGGACTAGCCAAGAGACCCAGTACTTC	CAISPGTSQETQYF
TRBV18	NA	NA	TRBJ1-1	TGTGCCAGCTCACCGGGGCTCAACACTGAAGCTTTCTTT	CASSPGLNTEAFF
TRBV24-1	NA	NA	TRBJ2-5	TGTGCCACCAGTGATTTGCAGACCCAGTACTTC	CATSDLQTQYF
TRBV10-1	TRBD1	NA	TRBJ1-2	TGCGCCAGTCACGGACAGGGTTTTGGAGTGGTCGATGGCTACACCTTC	CASHGQGFGVVDGYTF
TRBV11-3	TRBD2	NA	TRBJ2-1	TGTGCCAGCAGCCCGGGGACTAGCGGGACCTACAATGAGCAGTTCTTC	CASSPGTSGTYNEQFF
TRBV4-3	TRBD2	NA	TRBJ2-1	TGCGCCAGCAGCCGCGGACTAGCGGTCAATGAGCAGTTCTTC	CASSRGLAVNEQFF
TRBV28	TRBD1	NA	TRBJ1-6	TGTGCCAGCAGTTTATGGGGACAGGGAGTGCCCCTCCACTTT	CASSLWGQGVPLHF
TRBV18	NA	NA	TRBJ1-1	TGTGCCAGCTCACTTACAGAGAACACTGAAGCTTTCTTT	CASSLTENTEAFF
TRBV11-3	NA	NA	TRBJ2-7	TGTGCCAGCAGCCGAGGAGTGATCAACGAGCAGTACTTC	CASSRGVINEQYF
TRBV4-1	NA	medium-sized	TRBJ2-2	TGCGCCAGCAGCCAAGCCCCCTTAGAACGGGGGCCGAACACCGGGGAGCTGTTTTTT	CASSQAPLERGPNTGELFF
TRBV7-8	NA	NA	TRBJ1-5	TGTGCCAGCAGCTTGATAGGGTTCGGCAATCAGCCCCAGCATTTT	CASSLIGFGNQPQHF
TRBV6-5	TRBD1	NA	TRBJ1-5	TGTGCCAGCAGAGCACAGGGGGATCAGCCCCAGCATTTT	CASRAQGDQPQHF
TRBV18	TRBD1	NA	TRBJ2-7	TGTGCCAGCTCGCCCCTATTCCGGGACAGGGGGCGCTACGAGCAGTACTTC	CASSPLFRDRGRYEQYF
TRBV28	NA	NA	TRBJ1-1	TGTGCCAGCGTCGGGGTGCCGGGCACTGAAGCTTTCTTT	CASVGVPGTEAFF
TRBV20-1	NA	NA	TRBJ2-1	TGCAGTGCTAGTTCCGCGGGGCCCTACAATGAGCAGTTCTTC	CSASSAGPYNEQFF
TRBV9	NA	many	TRBJ2-2	TGTGCCAGCAGCGTCGCCACCGGGGAGCTGTTTTTT	CASSVATGELFF
TRBV27	TRBD2	NA	TRBJ2-7	TGTGCCAGCAGTTTTAGGACTAGCGGGGGGGCCTTCTCCTACGAGCAGTACTTC	CASSFRTSGGAFSYEQYF
TRBV5-1	TRBD1	NA	TRBJ1-2	TGCGCCAGCAGCTTGGAGACAGGGGGCATTGGCTACACCTTC	CASSLETGGIGYTF
TRBV28	NA	NA	TRBJ1-4	TGTGCCAGCAGTTTGAATCAGGGAGCGGGAGAAAAACTGTTTTTT	CASSLNQGAGEKLFF
TRBV5-8	NA	NA	TRBJ2-7	TGTGCCAGCAGCTTGAGGCAACCCGGCTTCTACGAGCAGTACTTC	CASSLRQPGFYEQYF
TRBV11-3	NA	NA	TRBJ2-7	TGTGCCAGCAGCTCTACGGACGGCTACGAGCAGTACTTC	CASSSTDGYEQYF
TRBV4-1	TRBD2	NA	TRBJ2-5	TGCGCCAGCAGCCAAGATACGCCGAAGGGACTAGCGGGGCTAGAGACCCAGTACTTC	CASSQDTPKGLAGLETQYF
TRBV6-2/TRBV6-3	NA	NA	TRBJ1-1	TGTGCCAGCAGCTCCGGGGAGAACACTGAAGCTTTCTTT	CASSSGENTEAFF
TRBV28	NA	NA	TRBJ2-7	TGTGCCAGCCCGCCTCACCACGCGGGCACCGTCTACGAGCAGTACTTC	CASPPHHAGTVYEQYF
TRBV10-3	TRBD2	NA	TRBJ2-5	TGTGCCATCAGTGAGTCATATAGCGGGGGACTCCGGGAGACCCAGTACTTC	CAISESYSGGLRETQYF
TRBV7-9	NA	NA	TRBJ1-6	TGTGCCAGCAGCTTAGCCCAGGGTAATTCACCCCTCCACTTT	CASSLAQGNSPLHF
TRBV5-1	NA	NA	TRBJ2-7	TGCGCCAGCAGCTTGGGACAGGTTCCCTTCTACGAGCAGTACTTC	CASSLGQVPFYEQYF
TRBV30	NA	NA	TRBJ2-1	TGTGCCTGGAGTCGCAATGAGCAGTTCTTC	CAWSRNEQFF
TRBV7-9	NA	few	TRBJ2-7	TGTGCCAGCAGCTTAGGGTGGTCTTACGAGCAGTACTTC	CASSLGWSYEQYF
TRBV24-1	TRBD1	NA	TRBJ1-5	TGTGCCACCGGGGGACAGGGGGATCAGCCCCAGCATTTT	CATGGQGDQPQHF
TRBV7-9	TRBD1	NA	TRBJ2-2	TGTGCCAGCAGCTTAGGACAGGGGGCGCGAGCCGGGGAGCTGTTTTTT	CASSLGQGARAGELFF
TRBV5-6	NA	NA	TRBJ2-3	TGTGCCAGCAGCTTGGCCCCATCCGGAGATACGCAGTATTTT	CASSLAPSGDTQYF
TRBV11-3	NA	NA	TRBJ1-2	TGTGCCAGCAGCTTAGGGGGAGATACTAACTATGGCTACACCTTC	CASSLGGDTNYGYTF
TRBV19	TRBD1	NA	TRBJ2-1	TGTGCCAGTAGCACAGCCGGGACAGGGGGCTCCCACAATGAGCAGTTCTTC	CASSTAGTGGSHNEQFF
TRBV21-1	NA	NA	TRBJ1-5	TGTGCCAGCACCGAAGAGGAAACCAGGGGGCACGGCAATCAGCCCCAGCATTTT	CASTEEETRGHGNQPQHF
TRBV6-4	NA	NA	TRBJ2-6	TGTGCCAGCAGTGACTGGGGGGTCAACGTCCTGACTTTC	CASSDWGVNVLTF
TRBV7-2	NA	NA	TRBJ1-1	TGTGCCAGCAGCTTACTCGGCCGACCGAGTGCTTTCTTT	CASSLLGRPSAFF